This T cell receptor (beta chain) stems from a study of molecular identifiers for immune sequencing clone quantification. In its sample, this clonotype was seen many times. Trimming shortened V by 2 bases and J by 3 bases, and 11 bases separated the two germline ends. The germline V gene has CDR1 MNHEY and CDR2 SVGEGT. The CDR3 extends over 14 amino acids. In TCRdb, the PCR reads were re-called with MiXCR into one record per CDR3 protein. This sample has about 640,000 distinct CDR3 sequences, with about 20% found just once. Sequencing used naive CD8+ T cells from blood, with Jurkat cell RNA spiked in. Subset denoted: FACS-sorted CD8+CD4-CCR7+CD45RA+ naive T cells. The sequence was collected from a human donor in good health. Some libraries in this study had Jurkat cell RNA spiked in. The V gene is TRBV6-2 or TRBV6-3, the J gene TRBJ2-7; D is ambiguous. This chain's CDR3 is CASSYVGRVYEQYF. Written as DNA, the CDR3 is TGTGCCAGCAGTTACGTGGGCAGAGTCTACGAGCAGTACTTC.